What follows are 14 T cell receptor beta chains derived from one specimen sequenced in a study of OX40 agonist ivuxolimab in advanced cancers. This table comes from immunoSEQ multiplex PCR, and its TCRdb copy is limited to in-frame clones, with some not included. The table records approximately 74,000 clones, 80% to 95% of them present only once. This specimen consisted of CD4+ or CD8+ T cells sorted from blood, obtained in a trial of the OX40 agonist ivuxolimab. Receptors were obtained from an adult with an advanced solid tumor such as melanoma, head and neck, liver or kidney cancer.

This rearrangement joins TRBV7-8 to TRBJ1-2; 8 positions agree with TRBD1. CDR1 is SGHVS, CDR2 FQNEAQ, per germline. This CDR3 contains 14 residues. V lost 5 bases to trimming and J lost 8 bases; unmatched junction nucleotides: 10. CDR3 coding DNA: TGTGCCAGCAGCGTAAACACAGGGGGGGGAGGCTACACCTTC. Amino acid sequence: CASSVNTGGGGYTF.

This clone has just one count. J is TRBJ2-1 and V is TRBV9, with D possibly being TRBD1 (6 bases). The germline V and J ends were trimmed by 0 bases and 5 bases, with 9 bases remaining between them. Germline V gives CDR1 SGDLS, CDR2 YYNGEE. The CDR3 extends over 14 amino acids. In nucleotides, the CDR3 is TGTGCCAGCAGCGTAGTCACAGGGAACAATGAGCAGTTCTTC. Encoded protein: CASSVVTGNNEQFF.

J is TRBJ1-5 and V is TRBV7-6; D is uncertain. The CDR3 sequence is 12 residues long. Germline assignment: CDR1 SGHVS and CDR2 FNYEAQ. V was shortened by 3 bases and J by 4 bases, with 4 bases between the two germline ends. The CDR3 protein is CASSFQNQPQHF. In DNA, the CDR3 is TGTGCCAGCAGCTTTCAGAATCAGCCCCAGCATTTT.

The rearrangement joins TRBV11-2 to TRBJ1-5, with 10 bases lining up with TRBD1. The CDR3 loop spans 15 amino acids. Germline loops: CDR1 SGHAT, CDR2 FQNNGV. Trimming cost V 1 base and J 5 bases; bases outside gene matches: 2. The chain's CDR3 is CASSLGQGAHQPQHF. As DNA, the CDR3 is TGTGCCAGCAGCTTAGGACAGGGGGCTCATCAGCCCCAGCATTTT.

This chain connects TRBV19 to TRBJ2-5; D ambiguous. V was pared by 5 bases and J by 4 bases, with 14 bases between. This CDR3 comprises 14 residues. Germline V gene data show CDR1 as LNHDA and CDR2 as SQIVND (reference sequence). The CDR3 DNA reads TGTGCCAGTAGTTCCCCGTGGCCCCCAGAGACCCAGTACTTC. Translated, it gives CASSSPWPPETQYF.

The J gene is TRBJ2-7, the V gene TRBV5-4, with D possibly TRBD1 on 5 matching bases. The CDR3 loop spans 15 amino acids. Germline values: CDR1 SGHNT, CDR2 YYREEE (reference sequence). V was cut by 4 bases and J by 3 bases, with 17 bases left in between. CDR3 amino acids: CASSHRGRVHYEQYF. The CDR3 nucleotides are TGTGCCAGCAGCCACCGTGGCAGGGTTCACTACGAGCAGTACTTC.

V usage is TRBV6-5 and J usage is TRBJ2-3; D is perhaps TRBD2 (5 bases). The CDR3 runs 13 residues. CDR1 MNHEY and CDR2 SVGAGI come from the germline V gene. The V end was cut by 2 bases, the J end by 3 bases, with 6 bases between. For the CDR3, the DNA is TGTGCCAGCAGTTACACTAGGACAGATACGCAGTATTTT. As protein: CASSYTRTDTQYF.

Only one count was recorded for this clone. The chain joins TRBV27 to TRBJ2-1, with TRBD1 identical over 7 bases. The germline CDR1 and CDR2 sequences are MNHEY and SMNVEV (reference sequence). V was pared by 3 bases and J by 10 bases, with 6 bases of the junction left unmatched. There are 13 residues in the CDR3. This CDR3 reads CASSLTGIGEQFF. For the CDR3, the DNA is TGTGCCAGCAGTTTGACAGGGATAGGGGAGCAGTTCTTC.

This chain connects TRBV18 to TRBJ2-7; D is possibly TRBD1 or TRBD2 (5 bases each). The CDR3 consists of 12 residues. Germline lookup yields CDR1 KGHSH and CDR2 LQKENI. V was pared by 6 bases and J by 1 base, with 7 bases between. CDR3 nucleotides: TGTGCCAGCTCGGGACCTTCCTACGAGCAGTACTTC. The encoded protein is CASSGPSYEQYF.

The chain links TRBV6-1 to TRBJ2-7; 11 bases agree with TRBD1. The CDR3 covers 15 residues. Germline V lookup: CDR1 MNHNS, CDR2 SASEGT. Trimming cost V 7 bases and J 3 bases; bases outside gene matches: 8. The CDR3 DNA is TGTGCCAGCACCCTCGGGACAGGGGGTTTCTACGAGCAGTACTTC. Residues: CASTLGTGGFYEQYF.

This clone was recorded once. This chain uses TRBV7-3 with TRBJ2-2, with TRBD1 matching over 9 bases. V shed 3 bases, J shed 4 bases, and the junction held 6 bases outside the gene matches. Germline V gives CDR1 SGHTA, CDR2 FQGTGA. CDR3 length: 16 amino acids. CDR3 in amino acids: CASSFTGTGSTGELFF. CDR3 nucleotide sequence: TGTGCCAGCAGCTTTACCGGGACAGGGAGCACCGGGGAGCTGTTTTTT.

This chain links TRBV7-2 with TRBJ1-2, with 8 bases that match TRBD1. V lost 1 base, J lost 6 bases, and 4 bases stayed unmatched. This CDR3 is 14 amino acids long. Germline values: CDR1 SGHTA, CDR2 FQGNSA. This CDR3 reads CASSLVVTGDGYTF. For the CDR3, the DNA is TGTGCCAGCAGCTTAGTGGTGACAGGGGATGGCTACACCTTC.

This chain uses TRBV5-4 with TRBJ2-7; D is undetermined. V gave up 0 bases and J gave up 0 bases, with 13 bases separating them. This CDR3 is built from 16 residues. Per germline, CDR1 SGHNT and CDR2 YYREEE (reference sequence). The CDR3, as DNA: TGTGCCAGCAGCTTGGATCCAGCCGTTAGCTCCTACGAGCAGTACTTC. Encoded protein: CASSLDPAVSSYEQYF.

The CDR3 region is CASSNPGAPNEKLFF. The CDR3 region has the DNA TGTGCCAGCAGCAATCCAGGAGCGCCCAATGAAAAACTGTTTTTT. This sequence joins TRBV7-9 and TRBJ1-4; D unresolved. The CDR3 runs 15 residues. Trimming stripped 5 bases from V and 5 bases from J, with 15 bases between. Germline V gives CDR1 SEHNR, CDR2 FQNEAQ (reference sequence).